The 3 T cell receptor beta chains reported below all come from one sample, sequenced in a study of blood T cell repertoires in COVID-19. Generated by immunoSEQ multiplex PCR, the TCRdb table keeps only in-frame clones and is missing some. The sample has some 220,000 clones; about 80% are singletons. Sequencing was performed on peripheral blood. These receptors all stem from a woman aged 55-69 years with acute or convalescent COVID-19.

This clone was found once. This chain connects TRBV5-4 to TRBJ2-6; TRBD1 is a possible D gene (6 bases). The CDR3 is made up of 16 amino acids. Germline lookup yields CDR1 SGHNT and CDR2 YYREEE (reference sequence). The V end lost 6 bases, the J end lost 2 bases, and 15 bases lay between the germline ends. The CDR3 sequence: CASTSQGSAGANVLTF. The CDR3 DNA reads as TGTGCCAGCACCTCCCAGGGGTCTGCTGGGGCCAACGTCCTGACTTTC.

The chain's CDR3 is CASSQGGAKTQYF. CDR3 nucleotide sequence: TGTGCCAGCAGCCAAGGCGGGGCAAAGACCCAGTACTTC. This chain connects TRBV14 to TRBJ2-5; tentatively, D is TRBD2 (6 bases). The CDR3 extends over 13 amino acids. V dropped 1 base and J dropped 6 bases, with 9 bases sitting between them. Germline V CDR1 and CDR2: SGHDN, FVKESK.

The V and J genes are TRBV9 and TRBJ2-3; possible D gene TRBD2, 5 bases. CDR3 length: 16 amino acids. Germline CDR1 reads SGDLS; CDR2 reads YYNGEE. V shed 0 bases and J shed 5 bases, with 16 bases lying between them. The DNA of the CDR3 is TGTGCCAGCAGCGTAGAGGACGGGGTGGCGGGAGATACGCAGTATTTT. This translates into CASSVEDGVAGDTQYF.